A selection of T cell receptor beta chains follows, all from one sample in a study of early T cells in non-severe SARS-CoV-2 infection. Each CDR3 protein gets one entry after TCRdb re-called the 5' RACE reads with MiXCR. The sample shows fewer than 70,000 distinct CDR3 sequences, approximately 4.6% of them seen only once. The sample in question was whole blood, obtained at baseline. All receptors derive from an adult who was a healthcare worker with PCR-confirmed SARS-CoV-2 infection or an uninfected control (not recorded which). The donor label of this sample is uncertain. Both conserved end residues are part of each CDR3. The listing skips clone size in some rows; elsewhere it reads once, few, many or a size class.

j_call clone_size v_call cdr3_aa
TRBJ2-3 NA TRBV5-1 CASSPLGAGGPDTQYF
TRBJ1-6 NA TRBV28 CASRLRGSYNSPLHF
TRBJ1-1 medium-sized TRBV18 CASSLNTEAFF
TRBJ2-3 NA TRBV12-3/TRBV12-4 CASSTSGGADTQYF
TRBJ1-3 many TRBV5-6 CASSFRAPSGNTIYF
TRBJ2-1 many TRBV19 CASSTTGWNEQFF
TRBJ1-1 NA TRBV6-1 CASSILQGGAFF
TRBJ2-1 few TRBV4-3 CASSQEGPSEQFF
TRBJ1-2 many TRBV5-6 CASSARGLEGYTF
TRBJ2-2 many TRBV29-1 CSVGPGTGELFF
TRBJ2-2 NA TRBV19 CARRGGKKRGELFF
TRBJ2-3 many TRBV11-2 CASSLGWGRDTQYF
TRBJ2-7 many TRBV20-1 CSARDGLGEQYF
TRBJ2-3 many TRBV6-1 CASGTTVPDTQYF
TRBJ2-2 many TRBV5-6 CASSWGQGIVTGELFF
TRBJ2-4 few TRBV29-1 CSVAPERGVGAKNIQYF
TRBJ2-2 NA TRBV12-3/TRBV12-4 CASSLGGGATGELFF
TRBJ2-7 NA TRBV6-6 CASSYGGSNLGEQYF
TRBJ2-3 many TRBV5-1 CASNPVGGSVDTQYF
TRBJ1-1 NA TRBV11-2 CASSPGQTMNTEAFF
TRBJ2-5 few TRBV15 CATSRDPTSDGETQYF
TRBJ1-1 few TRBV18 CASSRGRGGNTEAFF
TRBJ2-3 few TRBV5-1 CASDGQGSLGTDTQYF
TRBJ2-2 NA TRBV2 CASRPSESGELFF
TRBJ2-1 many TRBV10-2 CASSALFLAALSYNEQFF